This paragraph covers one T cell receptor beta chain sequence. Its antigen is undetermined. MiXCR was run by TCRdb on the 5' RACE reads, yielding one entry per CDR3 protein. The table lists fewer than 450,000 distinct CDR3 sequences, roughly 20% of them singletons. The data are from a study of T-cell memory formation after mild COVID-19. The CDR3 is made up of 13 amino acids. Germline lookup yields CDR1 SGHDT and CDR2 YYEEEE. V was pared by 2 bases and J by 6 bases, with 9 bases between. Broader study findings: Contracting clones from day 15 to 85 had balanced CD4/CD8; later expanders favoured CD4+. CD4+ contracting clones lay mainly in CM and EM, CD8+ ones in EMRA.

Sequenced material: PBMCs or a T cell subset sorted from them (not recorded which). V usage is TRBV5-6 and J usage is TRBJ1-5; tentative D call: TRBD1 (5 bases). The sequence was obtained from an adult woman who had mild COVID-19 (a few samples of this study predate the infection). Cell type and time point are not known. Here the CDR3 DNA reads TGTGCCAGCAGCTTACAGGACTCTCAGCCCCAGCATTTT. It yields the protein CASSLQDSQPQHF.